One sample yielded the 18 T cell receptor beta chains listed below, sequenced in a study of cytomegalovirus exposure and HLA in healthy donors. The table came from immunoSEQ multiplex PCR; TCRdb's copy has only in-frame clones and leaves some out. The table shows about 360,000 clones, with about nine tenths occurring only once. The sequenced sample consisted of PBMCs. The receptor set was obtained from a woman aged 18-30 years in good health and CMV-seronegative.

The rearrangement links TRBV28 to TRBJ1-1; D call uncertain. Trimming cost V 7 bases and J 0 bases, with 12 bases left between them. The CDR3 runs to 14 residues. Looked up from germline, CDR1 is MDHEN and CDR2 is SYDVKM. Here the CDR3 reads CASTQRSLNTEAFF. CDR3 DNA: TGTGCCAGCACCCAACGGAGCCTGAACACTGAAGCTTTCTTT.

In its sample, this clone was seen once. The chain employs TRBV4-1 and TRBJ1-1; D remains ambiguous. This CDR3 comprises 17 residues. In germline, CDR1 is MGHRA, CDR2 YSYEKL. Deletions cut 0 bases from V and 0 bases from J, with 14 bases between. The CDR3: CASSQDTETSMNTEAFF. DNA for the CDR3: TGCGCCAGCAGCCAAGATACAGAGACATCCATGAACACTGAAGCTTTCTTT.

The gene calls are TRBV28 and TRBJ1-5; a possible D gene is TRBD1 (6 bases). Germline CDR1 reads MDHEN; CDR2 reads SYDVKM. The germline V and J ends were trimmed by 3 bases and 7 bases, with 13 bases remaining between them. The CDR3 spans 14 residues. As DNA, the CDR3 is TGTGCCAGCAGTTTTGGGGGGGCTGGACAGCCCCAGCATTTT. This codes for CASSFGGAGQPQHF.

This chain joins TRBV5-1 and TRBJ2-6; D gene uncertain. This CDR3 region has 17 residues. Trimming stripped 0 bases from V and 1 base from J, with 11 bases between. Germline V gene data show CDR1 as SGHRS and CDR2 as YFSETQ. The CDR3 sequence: CASSLDSPQSGANVLTF. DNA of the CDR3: TGCGCCAGCAGCTTGGACAGCCCCCAGTCTGGGGCCAACGTCCTGACTTTC.

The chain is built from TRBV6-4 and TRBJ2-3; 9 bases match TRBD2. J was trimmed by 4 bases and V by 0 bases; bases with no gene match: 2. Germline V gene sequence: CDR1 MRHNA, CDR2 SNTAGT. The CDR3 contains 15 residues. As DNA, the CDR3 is TGTGCCAGCAGTGACTCGCCTAGCGGGGCAGATACGCAGTATTTT. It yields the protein CASSDSPSGADTQYF.

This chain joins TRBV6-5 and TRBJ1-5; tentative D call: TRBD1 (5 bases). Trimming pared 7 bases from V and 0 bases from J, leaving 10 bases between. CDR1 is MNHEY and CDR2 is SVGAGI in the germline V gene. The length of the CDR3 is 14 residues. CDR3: CASTRQYSNQPQHF. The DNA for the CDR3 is TGTGCCAGCACCAGACAGTATAGCAATCAGCCCCAGCATTTT.

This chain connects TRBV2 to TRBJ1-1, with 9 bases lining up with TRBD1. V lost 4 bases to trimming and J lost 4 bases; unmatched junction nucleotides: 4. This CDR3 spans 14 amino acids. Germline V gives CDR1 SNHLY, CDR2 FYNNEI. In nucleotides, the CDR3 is TGTGCCAGCAGTGTGGAGGGACAGGGCACTGAAGCTTTCTTT. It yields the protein CASSVEGQGTEAFF.

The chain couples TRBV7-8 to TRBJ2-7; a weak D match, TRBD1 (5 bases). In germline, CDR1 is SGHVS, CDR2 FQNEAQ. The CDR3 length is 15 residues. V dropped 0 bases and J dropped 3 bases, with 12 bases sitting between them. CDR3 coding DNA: TGTGCCAGCAGCTTAGCGGTCCAGGGCCACTACGAGCAGTACTTC. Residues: CASSLAVQGHYEQYF.

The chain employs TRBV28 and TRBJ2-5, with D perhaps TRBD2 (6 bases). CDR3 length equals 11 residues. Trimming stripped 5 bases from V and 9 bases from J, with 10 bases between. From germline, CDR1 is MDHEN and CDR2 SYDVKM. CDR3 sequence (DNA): TGTGCCAGCAGTCCCAGGGAGGCCCAGTACTTC. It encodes CASSPREAQYF.

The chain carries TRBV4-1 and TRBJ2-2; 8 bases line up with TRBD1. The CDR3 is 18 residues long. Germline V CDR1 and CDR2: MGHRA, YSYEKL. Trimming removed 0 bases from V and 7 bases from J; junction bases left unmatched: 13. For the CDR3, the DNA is TGCGCCAGCAGCCAAGAGGGGCAGGGGGCGTATCAGGGCGGGGAGCTGTTTTTT. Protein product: CASSQEGQGAYQGGELFF.

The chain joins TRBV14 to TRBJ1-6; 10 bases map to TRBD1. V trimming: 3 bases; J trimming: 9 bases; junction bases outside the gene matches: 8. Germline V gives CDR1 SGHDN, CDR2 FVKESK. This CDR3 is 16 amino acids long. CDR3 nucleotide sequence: TGTGCCAGCAGCCATTCCGGGACAGGGGTGCTTTCACCCCTCCACTTT. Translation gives CASSHSGTGVLSPLHF.

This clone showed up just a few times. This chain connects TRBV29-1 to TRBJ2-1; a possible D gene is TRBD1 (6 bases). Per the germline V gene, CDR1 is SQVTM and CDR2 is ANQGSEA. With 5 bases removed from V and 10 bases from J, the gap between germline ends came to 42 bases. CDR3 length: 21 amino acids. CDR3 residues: CSVNQIYRDTSSLKVSGEQFF. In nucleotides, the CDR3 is TGCAGCGTTAACCAAATCTACCGGGACACTTCGAGCCTAAAAGTCTCCGGGGAGCAGTTCTTC.

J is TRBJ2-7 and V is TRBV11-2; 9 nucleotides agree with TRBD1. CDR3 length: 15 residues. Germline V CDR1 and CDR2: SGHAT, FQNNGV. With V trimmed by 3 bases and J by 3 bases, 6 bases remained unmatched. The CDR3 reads CASSFRDRELYEQYF. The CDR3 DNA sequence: TGTGCCAGCAGCTTTCGGGACAGGGAACTCTACGAGCAGTACTTC.

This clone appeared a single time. In DNA, the CDR3 is TGTGCCATTACCGGGACAGACTCCTACGAGCAGTACTTC. Translation gives CAITGTDSYEQYF. The chain has TRBV28 and TRBJ2-7; TRBD1 matches 7 bases. Germline values: CDR1 MDHEN, CDR2 SYDVKM. The CDR3 covers 13 residues. J gave up 0 bases and V 10 bases, and 6 bases lay outside the gene matches.

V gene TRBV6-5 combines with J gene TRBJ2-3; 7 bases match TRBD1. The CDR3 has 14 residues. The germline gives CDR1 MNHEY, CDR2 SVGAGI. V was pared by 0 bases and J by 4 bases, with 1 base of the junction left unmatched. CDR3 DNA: TGTGCCAGCAGTTACTCGGGACAGTCAGATACGCAGTATTTT. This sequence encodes CASSYSGQSDTQYF.

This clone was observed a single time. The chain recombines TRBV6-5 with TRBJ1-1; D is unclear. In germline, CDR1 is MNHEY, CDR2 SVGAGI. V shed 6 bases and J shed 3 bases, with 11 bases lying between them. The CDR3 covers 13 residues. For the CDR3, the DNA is TGTGCCAGCAGCCTTCCCGGGGACACTGAAGCTTTCTTT. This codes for CASSLPGDTEAFF.

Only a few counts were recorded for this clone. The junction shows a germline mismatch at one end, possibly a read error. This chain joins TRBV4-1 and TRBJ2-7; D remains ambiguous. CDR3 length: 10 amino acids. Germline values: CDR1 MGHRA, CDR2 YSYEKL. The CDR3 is CGQQCGTPDF. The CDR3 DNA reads TGCGGCCAGCAATGCGGAACTCCAGACTTC.

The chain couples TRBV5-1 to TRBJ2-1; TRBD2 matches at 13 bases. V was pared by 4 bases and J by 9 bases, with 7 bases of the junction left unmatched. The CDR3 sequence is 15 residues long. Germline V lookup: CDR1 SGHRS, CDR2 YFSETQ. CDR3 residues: CASSGTSGREGEQFF. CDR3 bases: TGCGCCAGCAGCGGCACTAGCGGGAGGGAGGGTGAGCAGTTCTTC.